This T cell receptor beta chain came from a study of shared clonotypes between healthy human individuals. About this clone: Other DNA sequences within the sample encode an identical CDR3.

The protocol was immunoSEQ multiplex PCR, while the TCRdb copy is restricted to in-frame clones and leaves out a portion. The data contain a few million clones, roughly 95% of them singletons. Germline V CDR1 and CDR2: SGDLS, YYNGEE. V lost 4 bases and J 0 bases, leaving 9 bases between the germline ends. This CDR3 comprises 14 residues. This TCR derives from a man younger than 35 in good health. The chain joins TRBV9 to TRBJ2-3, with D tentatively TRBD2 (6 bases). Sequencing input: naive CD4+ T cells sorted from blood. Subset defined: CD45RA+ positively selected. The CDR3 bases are TGTGCCAGCAGCTTAGGGACTAGCACAGATACGCAGTATTTT. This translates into CASSLGTSTDTQYF.